This T cell receptor beta chain appears in the sequencing data of a study of post-analysis software for immune sequencing data. Findings and caveats of the study: By F measure, samples from a shared preparation batch strongly co-clustered. In patients, five or six TRBV segments were more frequent than in controls, with TRBV5-6, TRBV5-1 and TRBV20-1 among them. There was significantly lower normalized Chao1 diversity in multiple sclerosis patients than in controls.

TCR beta cDNA libraries included unique molecular identifiers. It was from approximately 0.91 to 9.4 million T cells that some 500,000 cDNA molecules came. Each CDR3 protein is one row after TCRdb ran MiXCR on the PCR reads. The sample records hundreds of thousands of distinct CDR3 sequences, roughly three fifths being singletons. This clonotype was found once. The antigen remains unidentified. CDR3 size: 17 residues. V was cut by 1 base and J by 0 bases, with 13 bases left in between. This TCR came from a girl aged 2-15 years with multiple sclerosis. The chain recombines TRBV12-3 or TRBV12-4 with TRBJ1-3; D uncertain. The sequenced material came from blood. For the CDR3, the DNA is TGTGCCAGCAGTTTAGGTCAAGGACCGGCCTCTGGAAACACCATATATTTT. Its protein product is CASSLGQGPASGNTIYF.